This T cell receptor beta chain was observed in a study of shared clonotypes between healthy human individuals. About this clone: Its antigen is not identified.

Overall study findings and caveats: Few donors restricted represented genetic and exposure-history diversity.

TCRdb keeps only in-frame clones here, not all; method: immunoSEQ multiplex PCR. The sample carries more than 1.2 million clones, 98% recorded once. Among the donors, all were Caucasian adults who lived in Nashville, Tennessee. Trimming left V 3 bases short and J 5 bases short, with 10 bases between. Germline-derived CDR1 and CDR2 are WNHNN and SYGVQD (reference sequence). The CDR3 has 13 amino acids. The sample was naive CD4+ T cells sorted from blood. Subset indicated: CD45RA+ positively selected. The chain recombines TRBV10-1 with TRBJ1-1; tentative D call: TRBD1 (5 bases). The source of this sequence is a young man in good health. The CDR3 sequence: CASSEGTSTEAFF. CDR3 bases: TGCGCCAGCAGTGAAGGGACGTCTACTGAAGCTTTCTTT.